This TCR beta chain was identified during a study of CXCR4 blockade with PD-1 therapy in pancreatic cancer (dated by TCRdb to the late 2010s). Turning to the overall study: The study analyzed resected pancreatic ductal adenocarcinoma using multiplex immunohistochemistry and TCRbeta immunosequencing, along with ex vivo slice culture to test PD-1 and CXCR4 blockade. To look at intratumoral heterogeneity, the researchers TCR-sequenced two geographically distinct regions from each of about 6 tumors. General study outcomes and caveats: Clonal expansion was observed in tumors, with a mean productive clonality of around 0.13 compared with 0.05 in healthy blood, but no correlation between clonality and survival was found. Because only TCRbeta chains were sequenced, true antigen-specificity overlap among convergent dominant clones remained unconfirmed while awaiting paired alpha-beta single-cell sequencing. A strong correlation was found between the frequency of an amino acid clone and the number of distinct nucleotide rearrangements encoding that clone, which suggests convergent selection driven by common tumor antigens.

Note on this clone: The antigen it binds to is not known. Per-base quality was not reported, and no clone a single base away is much larger than it.

TCRbeta CDR3 regions were immunosequenced from extracted DNA using the immunoSEQ Assay at Adaptive Biotechnologies. The study's processing was this. To measure the absolute abundance of each unique TCRbeta CDR3, the sequences were collapsed and filtered. Clonality, calculated using only productive in-frame rearrangements, was defined as 1 minus Pielou's evenness. Regional overlap tracked the top 100 nucleotide rearrangements across paired samples, with Morisita index comparing paired versus unrelated samples. The immunoSEQ Rearrangement Details tool was used to assess whether nucleotide rearrangements converged onto identical amino acid sequences. In its TCRdb copy, this immuneACCESS table keeps in-frame sequences only and misses some clones. Where compared with another copy, unresolved V genes explain less than half of these, and the others have no known cause. That table supplies the V and J calls and clone size; D and trimming were determined from the DNA. This sample comprises several thousand clones, roughly 57% of them detected only once. The top ten clonotypes cover around an eighth of the sample.

The CDR3, from cysteine to phenylalanine, totals 15 residues. Here the CDR3 DNA is all that survives: 45 bases in frame from base 1. CDR1 and CDR2, per the germline V gene, are LGHNT and FRNRAP. None of the patients whose archived tumor blocks were used had received neoadjuvant therapy prior to resection. The preserved-tissue arm of the study used 30 to 35 surgical resection samples from roughly 24 previously untreated pancreatic ductal adenocarcinoma patients. DNA for the resection arm was extracted from ten 5-micron curls of FFPE tumor cut next to the multiplex immunohistochemistry slide. Input material: tumor tissue. The rearrangement joined TRBV12-5 to TRBJ2-1, and TRBD2 aligns with 7 junction nucleotides. The origin of this receptor is a human donor with pancreatic ductal adenocarcinoma. In nucleotides, the sequence is TGTGCCAGCACCCAGATGGGTGGGAGGGCCAATGAGCAGTTCTTC. This is translated as CASTQMGGRANEQFF.